This T cell receptor (beta chain) was recovered during a study of shared clonotypes between healthy human individuals. Study results and caveats: Generally, naive subsets came out with larger estimated richness than memory subsets.

In the sorted-subset replicate PCRs, around 200 ng DNA, around 30,000 T cell genomes, was used. Data came from immunoSEQ multiplex PCR; TCRdb stores just in-frame clones and leaves some out. This table holds 2.5 million or so clones, approximately 94% found once. V lost 5 bases and J lost 2, with 21 bases in between. The CDR3 has 17 residues. Germline lookup yields CDR1 WSHSY and CDR2 SAAADI. Those who donated were healthy HIV-negative adults, with no recent acute infections or vaccinations reported. All donors were Caucasian adults living in Nashville, Tennessee. A remark on this clone: Its cognate antigen is unknown.

Sequencing was done on a sample of naive CD4+ T cells sorted from blood. Subset denoted: CD45RA+ positively selected. The clonotype originates from a young man in good health. The chain is built from TRBV10-2 and TRBJ2-5, with TRBD2 as a possible D gene (7 bases). CDR3 sequence reads: CASSPTGGGGLQETQYF. CDR3 coding DNA: TGCGCCAGCAGTCCAACGGGGGGCGGGGGCCTACAAGAGACCCAGTACTTC.